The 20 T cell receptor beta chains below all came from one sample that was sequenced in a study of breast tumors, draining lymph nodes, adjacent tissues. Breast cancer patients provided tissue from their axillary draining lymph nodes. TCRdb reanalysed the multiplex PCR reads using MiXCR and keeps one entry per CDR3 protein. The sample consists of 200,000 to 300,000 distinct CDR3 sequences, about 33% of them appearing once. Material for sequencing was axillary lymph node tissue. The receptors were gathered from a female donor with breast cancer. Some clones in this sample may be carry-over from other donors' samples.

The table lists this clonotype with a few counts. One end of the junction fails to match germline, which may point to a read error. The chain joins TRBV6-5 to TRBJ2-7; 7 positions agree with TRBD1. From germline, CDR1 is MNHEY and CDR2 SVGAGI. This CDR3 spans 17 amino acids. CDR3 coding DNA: TGTGCCAGCAGTCACTCATTTAGTGTGGGACAGCCCTACGAGCAGTACTTC. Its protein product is CASSHSFSVGQPYEQYF.

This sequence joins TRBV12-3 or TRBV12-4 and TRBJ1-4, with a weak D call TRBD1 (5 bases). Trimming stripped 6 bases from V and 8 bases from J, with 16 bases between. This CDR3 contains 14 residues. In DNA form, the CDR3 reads TGTGCCAGCAGAGCCGGGACGGGAGGGGAAAAACTGTTTTTT. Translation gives CASRAGTGGEKLFF.

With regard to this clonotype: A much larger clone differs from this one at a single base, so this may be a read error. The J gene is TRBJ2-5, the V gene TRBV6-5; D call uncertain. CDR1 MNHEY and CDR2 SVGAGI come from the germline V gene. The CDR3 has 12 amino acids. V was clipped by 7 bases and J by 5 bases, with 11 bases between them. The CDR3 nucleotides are TGTGCCAGCAATAGGGAAGGGGAGACCCAGTACTTC. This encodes CASNREGETQYF.

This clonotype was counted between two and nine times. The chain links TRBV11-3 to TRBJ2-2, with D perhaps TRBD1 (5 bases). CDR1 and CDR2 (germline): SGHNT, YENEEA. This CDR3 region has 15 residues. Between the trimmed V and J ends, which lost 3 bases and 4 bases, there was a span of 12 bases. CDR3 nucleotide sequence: TGTGCCAGCAGCTTGGACACTACGACCACCGGGGAGCTGTTTTTT. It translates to CASSLDTTTTGELFF.

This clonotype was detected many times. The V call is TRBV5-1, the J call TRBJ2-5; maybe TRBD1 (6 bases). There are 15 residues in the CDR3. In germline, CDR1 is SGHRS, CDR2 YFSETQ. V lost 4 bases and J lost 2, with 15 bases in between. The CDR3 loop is CASSTGIGSQETQYF. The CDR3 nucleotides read TGCGCCAGCAGCACAGGGATAGGGAGTCAAGAGACCCAGTACTTC.

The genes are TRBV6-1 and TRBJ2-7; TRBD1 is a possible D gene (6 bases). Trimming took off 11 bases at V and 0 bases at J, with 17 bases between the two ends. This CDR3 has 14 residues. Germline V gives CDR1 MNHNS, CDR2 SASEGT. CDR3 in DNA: TGTGCCCTCAGGGGTGCCACGAGCTCCTACGAGCAGTACTTC. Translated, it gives CALRGATSSYEQYF.

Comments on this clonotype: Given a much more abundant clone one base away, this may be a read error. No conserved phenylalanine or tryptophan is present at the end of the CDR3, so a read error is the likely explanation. In nucleotides, the CDR3 is TGCAGTGCGGCACAGGGGCTGTATCAGCCCCAGCATCTT. This encodes CSAAQGLYQPQHL. The rearrangement joins TRBV20-1 to TRBJ1-5, with TRBD1 matching over 7 bases. V was pared by 6 bases and J by 5 bases, with 7 bases of the junction left unmatched. Germline values: CDR1 DFQATT, CDR2 SNEGSKA (reference sequence). This CDR3 is built from 13 residues.

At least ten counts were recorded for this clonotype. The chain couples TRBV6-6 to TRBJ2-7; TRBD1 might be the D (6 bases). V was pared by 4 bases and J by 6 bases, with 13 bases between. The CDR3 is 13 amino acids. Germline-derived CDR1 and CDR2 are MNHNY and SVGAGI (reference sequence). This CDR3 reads CASSFRAGVEQYF. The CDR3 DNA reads TGTGCCAGCAGTTTCAGGGCAGGGGTCGAGCAGTACTTC.

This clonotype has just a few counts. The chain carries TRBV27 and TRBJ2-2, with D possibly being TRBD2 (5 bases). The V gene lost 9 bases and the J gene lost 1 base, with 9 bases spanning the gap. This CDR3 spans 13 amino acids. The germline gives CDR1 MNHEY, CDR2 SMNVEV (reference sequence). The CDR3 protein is CASRLLNTGELFF. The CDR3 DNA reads TGTGCCAGTCGACTATTGAACACCGGGGAGCTGTTTTTT.

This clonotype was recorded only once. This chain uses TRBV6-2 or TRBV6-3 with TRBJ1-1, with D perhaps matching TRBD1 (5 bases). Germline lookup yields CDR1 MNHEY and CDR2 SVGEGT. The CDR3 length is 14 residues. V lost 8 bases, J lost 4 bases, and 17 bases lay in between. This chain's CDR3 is CASSPDGGGTEAFF. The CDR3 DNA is TGTGCCAGCTCCCCAGACGGGGGTGGCACTGAAGCTTTCTTT.

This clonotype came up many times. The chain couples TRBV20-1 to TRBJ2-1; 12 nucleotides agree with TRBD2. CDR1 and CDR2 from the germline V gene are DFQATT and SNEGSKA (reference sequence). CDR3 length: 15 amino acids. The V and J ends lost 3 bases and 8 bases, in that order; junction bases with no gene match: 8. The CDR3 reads CSARDPSGRAYEQFF. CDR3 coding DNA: TGCAGTGCTAGGGACCCTAGCGGGAGGGCCTATGAGCAGTTCTTC.

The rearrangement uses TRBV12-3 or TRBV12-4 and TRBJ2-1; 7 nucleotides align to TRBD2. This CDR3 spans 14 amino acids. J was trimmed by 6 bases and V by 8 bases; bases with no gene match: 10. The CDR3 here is CASCLAGPLNEQFF. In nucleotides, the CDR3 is TGTGCCAGCTGCTTAGCGGGCCCCCTCAATGAGCAGTTCTTC.

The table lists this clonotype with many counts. The CDR3 sequence: CASSQVDGYYGYTF. The CDR3 DNA is TGTGCCAGCAGCCAAGTCGACGGGTACTATGGCTACACCTTC. The chain uses TRBV3-1 and TRBJ1-2, with D hard to call. The V and J ends lost 1 base and 3 bases respectively, with 9 bases between them. The CDR3 totals 14 residues. Germline-derived CDR1 and CDR2 are LGHDT and YNNKEL (reference sequence).

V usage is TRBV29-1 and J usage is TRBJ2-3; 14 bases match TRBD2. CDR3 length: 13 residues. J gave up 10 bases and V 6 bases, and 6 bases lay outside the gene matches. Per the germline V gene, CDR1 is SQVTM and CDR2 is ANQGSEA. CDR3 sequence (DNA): TGCAGCGTCACGGGACTAGCGGGAGCCCCGCAGTATTTT. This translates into CSVTGLAGAPQYF.

The CDR3 nucleotides read TGTGCCAGCACTAACAGGGACAATCAGCCCCAGCATTTT. It is translated as CASTNRDNQPQHF. The rearrangement links TRBV27 to TRBJ1-5; the D gene is possibly TRBD1 (6 bases). The V gene lost 7 bases and the J gene lost 3 bases, with 10 bases spanning the gap. The CDR3 sequence is 13 residues long. Germline V gene sequence: CDR1 MNHEY, CDR2 SMNVEV (reference sequence).

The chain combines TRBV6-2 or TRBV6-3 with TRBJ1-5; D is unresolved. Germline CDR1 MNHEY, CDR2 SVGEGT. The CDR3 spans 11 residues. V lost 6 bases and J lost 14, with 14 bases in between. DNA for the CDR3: TGTGCCAGCAGCTGGAGGCAGCACGAGCATTTT. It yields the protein CASSWRQHEHF.

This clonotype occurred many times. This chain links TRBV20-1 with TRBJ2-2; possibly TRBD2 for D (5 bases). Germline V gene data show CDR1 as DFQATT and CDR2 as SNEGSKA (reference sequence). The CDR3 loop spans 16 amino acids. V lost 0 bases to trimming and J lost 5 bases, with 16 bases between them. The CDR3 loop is CSARDRGAEGTGELFF. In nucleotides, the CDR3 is TGCAGTGCTAGAGATCGGGGAGCGGAAGGAACCGGGGAGCTGTTTTTT.

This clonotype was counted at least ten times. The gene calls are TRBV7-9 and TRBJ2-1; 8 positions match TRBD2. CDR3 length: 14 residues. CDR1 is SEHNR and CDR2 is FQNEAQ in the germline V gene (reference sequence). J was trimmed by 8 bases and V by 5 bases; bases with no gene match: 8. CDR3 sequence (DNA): TGTGCCAGCAGCGTGGGACTAGGTTTCGATGAGCAGTTCTTC. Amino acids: CASSVGLGFDEQFF.

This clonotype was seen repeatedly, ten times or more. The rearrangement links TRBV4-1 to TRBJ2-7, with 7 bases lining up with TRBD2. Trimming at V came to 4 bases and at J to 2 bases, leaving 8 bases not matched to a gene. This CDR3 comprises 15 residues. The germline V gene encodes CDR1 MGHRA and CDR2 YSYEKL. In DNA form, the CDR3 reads TGCGCCAGCAGCCCCACTAGGCTAGCGGCCTACGAGCAGTACTTC. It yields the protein CASSPTRLAAYEQYF.

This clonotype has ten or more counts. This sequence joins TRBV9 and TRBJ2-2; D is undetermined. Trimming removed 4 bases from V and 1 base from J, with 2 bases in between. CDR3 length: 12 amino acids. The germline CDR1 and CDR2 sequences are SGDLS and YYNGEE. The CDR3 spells CASSRNTGELFF. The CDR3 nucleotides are TGTGCCAGCAGCCGGAACACCGGGGAGCTGTTTTTT.